This T cell receptor (beta chain) was captured in a study of shared clonotypes between healthy human individuals. The repertoire was sequenced with immunoSEQ multiplex PCR; TCRdb's copy has only in-frame clones and lacks some. This table holds 750,000 to 1,000,000 clones, 80% to 95% found once. There are 12 residues in the CDR3. CDR1 is WNHNN, CDR2 SYGVQD, per germline (reference sequence). The V and J ends lost 2 bases and 8 bases respectively, with 9 bases between them. Naive-designated CD8 cells lacked CD45RO, were positively enriched for CCR7, and omitted terminally differentiated effector memory CD45RA+ cells. All participating donors were Caucasian adults from Nashville, Tennessee.

Source material: naive CD8+ T cells sorted from blood. The chain joins TRBV10-1 to TRBJ1-1; a weak D match, TRBD1 (5 bases). This TCR was recovered from a man aged 30-40 years in good health. CDR3 sequence (DNA): TGCGCCAGCAGTGAGGCGTCAGGGGAAGCTTTCTTT. Translating gives CASSEASGEAFF.